This T cell receptor beta chain was recovered during a study of regulatory T cells in long-lasting Graves disease. iRepertoire HTBI primers and Arm-PCR of CDR3 regions built TCR beta libraries. Each CDR3 protein is one row after TCRdb ran MiXCR on the multiplex PCR reads. The data hold hundreds of thousands of distinct CDR3 sequences, with roughly 13% observed a single time. Time point indicated: newly diagnosed GD, antithyroid drugs for less than 3 months. Isolated PBMC RNA provided the starting material for the TCR library. Graves' disease diagnosis followed American Thyroid Association guidelines. This clonotype was detected many times. Its target is unknown. Study-level points and caveats: TCR diversity was lower in persistent Graves' patients (versus newly diagnosed ones).

Another study also made use of these data, one on T cells in Graves' hyperthyroidism and ophthalmopathy.

This receptor was identified in a man aged 25 to 40 with Graves disease. The sample in question was peripheral blood mononuclear cells (PBMCs), obtained at new diagnosis, from a patient treated with antithyroid drugs.

In DNA form, the CDR3 reads TGCGCCAGCAGCTTTTCTAGGGGGCGGTCCGATGAGCAGTTCTTC. Protein: CASSFSRGRSDEQFF. This rearrangement joins TRBV5-1 to TRBJ2-1; 7 positions match TRBD1. The CDR3 contains 15 residues. Germline-derived CDR1 and CDR2 are SGHRS and YFSETQ. V shed 2 bases and J 8 bases; nucleotides not matched to a gene: 10.